This T cell receptor (beta chain) appears in the sequencing data of a study of blood T cell repertoires in COVID-19 (dated by TCRdb to about 2020). At the level of the whole study: The collaborator samples originated in the United States, Italy and Spain and spanned the acute and convalescent phases of COVID-19. The material from the prospective study consisted of cDNA or gDNA derived from T cells, B-cell-depleted T cells, or PBMCs. Deeply sampled blood TCRbeta repertoires from subjects exposed to, actively infected with, or recovered from COVID-19 were included in the dataset. The repertoires were released in a freely available public database meant as a resource for research on the immune response to SARS-CoV-2. Samples came from the ongoing ImmuneRACE study (first 160 participants) plus 1,254 subjects from 6 global collaborators. A de-identified subject ID, COVID-19 status, age in years and sex were almost always included in the sample metadata. Where available, HLA class I and class II types were taken from metadata supplied by the sample provider and were not determined by assay-based typing. Broad study findings and their caveats: The quantity of clinical and demographic metadata differed by source and by participant and was supplied without curation.

Relative to germline, V is missing 4 bases and J is missing 1 base, with 0 bases of the junction outside any gene match. Via the germline V gene, CDR1 is SGHTA and CDR2 FQGTGA. The CDR3 goes from the cysteine to the phenylalanine over 15 residues. Solely the CDR3 DNA is kept, with 45 bases framed from the first base. One collaborating source in Seattle enrolled patients during active infection and followed them longitudinally through the course of disease. Collaborating institutions collected whole blood in K2EDTA tubes following their own protocols. For TCRbeta analysis, collaborators shipped samples as frozen whole blood, isolated PBMCs, or DNA extracted from either of those sample types. Of note for this clone: The antigen it recognizes is unknown. No base qualities exist here, and no much larger clone lies one base off it.

TCRbeta CDR3 regions were amplified from genomic DNA using the immunoSEQ Assay, a bias-controlled multiplex PCR. On the study's bioinformatics: Within the assay, amplification of reference gene primers was used to estimate how many nucleated cells each sample contained. To quantify the absolute abundance of each unique TCRbeta CDR3 rearrangement, sequence reads were collapsed and filtered. Productive Simpson clonality was computed per sample as the square root of Simpson's diversity index over productive rearrangements. TCRdb limited this immuneACCESS table to in-frame rearrangements with V and J called. A share of clones is missing; checked studies link under half to unresolved V genes, and the rest is unexplained. V and J calls and clone size are as listed in that table; D and trimming were resolved from the DNA. This sample comprises 200,000 to 300,000 clones, 75% to 85% of them detected only once. The ten largest clones add up to 7.5% of the sample.

The receptor chain draws on TRBV7-3 and TRBJ2-2, and 10 junctional nucleotides match TRBD2. The receptor was derived from a woman aged 80 or older with COVID-19, enrolled during active disease. Sequencing input: peripheral blood. The CDR3 reads CASSSSGGNTGELFF. The bases are TGTGCCAGCAGCTCTAGCGGGGGGAACACCGGGGAGCTGTTTTTT.